The 2 T cell receptor beta chains below come from one sample, sequenced in a study of T cell repertoires in cytomegalovirus infection. TCRdb re-derived calls from the reads in MiXCR, one entry per CDR3 protein. Of 290,000 or so distinct CDR3 sequences listed, about 8.8% are singletons. Sequenced input: PBMCs. These receptors came from a human donor in good health (CMV status not recorded). Some clones in this sample may be carry-over from other donors' samples.

This clonotype occurred many times. This chain uses TRBV6-2 or TRBV6-3 with TRBJ2-7, with 11 bases matching TRBD2. Unmatched junction bases numbered 2, after V lost 2 bases and J lost 2 bases. CDR1 and CDR2 (germline): MNHEY, SVGEGT. CDR3 size: 15 residues. CDR3 residues: CASSYVAGGAYEQYV. CDR3 coding DNA: TGTGCCAGCAGTTACGTAGCGGGGGGGGCCTACGAGCAGTACGTC.

This clonotype was detected a few times. The chain couples TRBV5-1 to TRBJ1-1, with unresolved D. CDR1 and CDR2 from the germline V gene are SGHRS and YFSETQ. Trimming stripped 0 bases from V and 4 bases from J, with 13 bases between. CDR3 size: 15 residues. CDR3 coding DNA: TGCGCCAGCAGCTTGGTGTCCCCCTTTGGCACTGAAGCTTTCTTT. Protein product: CASSLVSPFGTEAFF.